The TCR beta chain described here comes from a study of cytomegalovirus exposure and HLA in healthy donors. Study-wide findings and caveats: Reported results showed that the classifier diagnosed cytomegalovirus status with high specificity and sensitivity.

As regards this clone: Its antigen is unidentified.

Primers: 60 Vbeta forward and 13 Jbeta reverse. Clones were read by immunoSEQ multiplex PCR, and TCRdb kept only the in-frame ones, dropping some. The repertoire consists of approximately 110,000 clones, with around 80% occurring once and the leading ten covering about 3%. The CDR3 loop spans 13 amino acids. CDR1 is SQVTM and CDR2 is ANQGSEA in the germline V gene. The V gene end was trimmed by 6 bases and the J gene end by 11 bases; junction bases not matched to a gene: 12. The receptor's source is a woman aged 40 to 50 in good health and CMV-seronegative. The chain has TRBV29-1 and TRBJ2-3; 9 nucleotides agree with TRBD2. The sample taken for sequencing was PBMCs. CDR3 nucleotide sequence: TGCAGCGTCATGACTAGCGGAGGGGGGGGGCAGTATTTT. Translation gives CSVMTSGGGGQYF.